This T cell receptor (beta chain) came from a study of cytomegalovirus exposure and HLA in healthy donors. Findings of the study overall: Researchers catalogued around 150 TCR beta chains as cytomegalovirus-associated. Sequencing depth across donors, presence/absence analyses assumed, was roughly uniform. HLA allele associations emerged for around 15,000 TCR beta sequences in a later analysis, at 0.05 false discovery rate.

On this clone: The antigen is unknown.

Germline CDR1 reads SGHKS; CDR2 reads YYEKEE (reference sequence). V shed 4 bases and J 7 bases; nucleotides not matched to a gene: 10. The CDR3 spans 15 residues. Use of 60 Vbeta and 13 Jbeta primers characterized the PCR. In the original workflow: A later analysis tallied approximately 78 million unique TCR beta chains, about 11 million of them shared. Profiling relied on immunoSEQ multiplex PCR, and the TCRdb table lists in-frame clones only, not all of them. For V, J and clone size, that table is used; D and trimming come from the DNA. The sample carries 150,000 to 200,000 clones, 70% to 80% recorded once.

The sequenced sample consisted of PBMCs. The sequence was collected from a woman aged 45-65 years in good health and CMV-seronegative. V and J are TRBV5-5 and TRBJ2-7, with TRBD2 identical over 11 bases. The CDR3 protein is CASSPLTSGMGEQYF. The CDR3 DNA reads TGTGCCAGCAGCCCCCTGACTAGCGGGATGGGGGAGCAGTACTTC.